The source of this T cell receptor beta chain is a study of T cell responses to AZD1222 COVID-19 vaccine. Clones were read by immunoSEQ multiplex PCR, and TCRdb kept only the in-frame ones, dropping some. The repertoire holds fewer than 150,000 clones, roughly 92% seen once, with roughly 10% in the top ten. The germline CDR1 and CDR2 sequences are SEHNR and FQNEAQ (reference sequence). The CDR3 sequence is 14 residues long. Trimming cost V 7 bases and J 5 bases, with 17 bases left between them. The chain employs TRBV7-9 and TRBJ2-5, with a tentative D call TRBD1 (6 bases). The sample was peripheral blood, taken 28 days after the second AZD1222 dose. This receptor was identified in an adult who received the AZD1222 COVID-19 vaccine. The CDR3: CASILGGVRETQYF. DNA of the CDR3: TGTGCCAGCATCCTAGGGGGAGTTCGGGAGACCCAGTACTTC.